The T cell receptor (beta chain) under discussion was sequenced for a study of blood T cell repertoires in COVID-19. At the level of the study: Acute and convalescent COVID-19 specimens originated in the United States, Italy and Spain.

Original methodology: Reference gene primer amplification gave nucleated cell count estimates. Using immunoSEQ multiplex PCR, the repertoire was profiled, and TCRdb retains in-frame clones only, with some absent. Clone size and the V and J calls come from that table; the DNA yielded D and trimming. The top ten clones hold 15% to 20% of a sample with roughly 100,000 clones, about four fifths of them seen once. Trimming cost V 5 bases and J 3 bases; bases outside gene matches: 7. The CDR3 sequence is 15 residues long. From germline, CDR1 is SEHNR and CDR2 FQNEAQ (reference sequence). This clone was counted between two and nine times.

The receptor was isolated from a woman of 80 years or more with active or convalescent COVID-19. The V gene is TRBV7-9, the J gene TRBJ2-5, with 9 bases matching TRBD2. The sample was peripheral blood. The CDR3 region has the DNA TGTGCCAGCAGCCCCTCTAGCGGGACGGAAGAGACCCAGTACTTC. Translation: CASSPSSGTEETQYF.